Listed here are 6 T cell receptor beta chains from one sample, sequenced in a study of blood T cell repertoires in COVID-19. TCRdb keeps only in-frame clones here, not all; method: immunoSEQ multiplex PCR. Of a few hundred thousand clones in the sample, around 89% are singletons; the top ten hold over 2%. The source material was PBMCs or T cells enriched from blood (not recorded which). Receptor source: a woman between 18 and 29 years old who had recovered from COVID-19.

The chain combines TRBV6-5 with TRBJ1-1; D call uncertain. CDR1 MNHEY and CDR2 SVGAGI come from the germline V gene. The ends were cut back, 6 bases at V and 1 base at J, with 15 bases in the middle. The CDR3 is 15 residues long. For the CDR3, the DNA is TGTGCCAGCAGGCTTCATGGTGAGGGGAACACTGAAGCTTTCTTT. It codes for CASRLHGEGNTEAFF.

The J gene is TRBJ1-2, the V gene TRBV4-2; 7 positions match TRBD1. The CDR3 consists of 15 residues. The V and J ends lost 0 bases and 8 bases, in that order; junction bases with no gene match: 9. The germline gives CDR1 LGHNA, CDR2 YNFKEQ. The CDR3 loop reads CASSQDAEGARGYTF. For the CDR3, the DNA is TGTGCCAGCAGCCAAGATGCAGAGGGGGCGCGAGGCTACACCTTC.

This chain joins TRBV9 and TRBJ1-1; no reliable D call. Trimming stripped 4 bases from V and 0 bases from J, with 16 bases between. CDR1 and CDR2 from the germline V gene are SGDLS and YYNGEE. There are 16 residues in the CDR3. CDR3 residues: CASSPTSYQMNTEAFF. The CDR3 region has the DNA TGTGCCAGCAGCCCTACTAGTTATCAGATGAACACTGAAGCTTTCTTT. The full variable domain, rest sourced from reference TRBV9 and TRBJ1-1, is DSGVTQTPKHLITATGQRVTLRCSPRSGDLSVYWYQQSLDQGLQFLIQYYNGEERAKGNILERFSAQQFPDLHSELNLSSLELGDSALYFCASSPTSYQMNTEAFFGQGTRLTVV.

V gene TRBV29-1 combines with J gene TRBJ2-5; weak D call: TRBD1 (5 bases). The germline V and J ends were trimmed by 3 bases and 5 bases, with 19 bases remaining between them. Germline CDR1 and CDR2: SQVTM and ANQGSEA. CDR3 size: 15 residues. The chain's CDR3 is CSVDLPGQGLETQYF. DNA of the CDR3: TGCAGCGTTGACTTGCCCGGGCAGGGTTTGGAGACCCAGTACTTC. Combining the CDR3 with reference TRBV29-1 and TRBJ2-5 gives the whole variable domain SAVISQKPSRDICQRGTSLTIQCQVDSQVTMMFWYRQQPGQSLTLIATANQGSEATYESGFVIDKFPISRPNLTFSTLTVSNMSPEDSSIYLCSVDLPGQGLETQYFGPGTRLLVL.

The genes are TRBV7-9 and TRBJ2-2, with TRBD2 as a possible D gene (6 bases). Trimming removed 5 bases from V and 1 base from J, with 8 bases in between. In germline, CDR1 is SEHNR, CDR2 FQNEAQ (reference sequence). The CDR3 runs to 14 residues. The CDR3 DNA is TGTGCCAGCAGCCACGGGGGGAACACCGGGGAGCTGTTTTTT. Encoded protein: CASSHGGNTGELFF.

This chain connects TRBV15 to TRBJ1-2; D gene ambiguous. Germline V gives CDR1 LNHNV, CDR2 YYDKDF (reference sequence). V lost 5 bases to trimming and J lost 7 bases, with 23 bases between them. This CDR3 spans 16 amino acids. The CDR3 spells CATSGTRVSLGSGYTF. CDR3 DNA sequence: TGTGCCACCAGCGGAACCCGGGTCTCTTTAGGAAGTGGCTACACCTTC.